These 3 T cell receptor beta chains came from one sample sequenced in a study of T cell repertoires in cytomegalovirus infection. TCRdb reprocessed the reads with MiXCR, giving one entry per CDR3 protein. Of about 500,000 distinct CDR3 sequences in the sample, around a third were seen once. No cognate antigen is known for these TCRs. Here the sequenced sample was cultured PBMCs, taken from culture after CMV antigen stimulation. These receptors originate from a human donor in good health (CMV status not recorded). Some clones in this sample may be carry-over from other donors' samples.

The chain links TRBV4-1 to TRBJ2-7, with 7 positions matching TRBD2. CDR3 length equals 16 residues. Germline values: CDR1 MGHRA, CDR2 YSYEKL. The trim removed 0 bases at V and 1 base at J, leaving 6 bases unmatched. This chain's CDR3 is CASSQDFASGSYEQYF. CDR3 bases: TGCGCCAGCAGCCAAGATTTTGCTAGCGGATCCTACGAGCAGTACTTC.

This clonotype was recorded a few times. This chain uses TRBV27 with TRBJ2-5, with D uncertain. The CDR3 is 14 residues long. The germline gives CDR1 MNHEY, CDR2 SMNVEV (reference sequence). Between the trimmed V and J ends, which lost 3 bases and 2 bases, there was a span of 10 bases. CDR3 DNA: TGTGCCAGCAGTTTGAGGTCAGCTCAAGAGACCCAGTACTTC. Translating it yields CASSLRSAQETQYF.

This clonotype was found once. The chain carries TRBV6-2 or TRBV6-3 and TRBJ2-7, with 14 bases fitting TRBD2. The CDR3 runs 16 residues. V lost 6 bases to trimming and J lost 6 bases; unmatched junction nucleotides: 10. Germline CDR1 reads MNHEY; CDR2 reads SVGEGT. The CDR3 here is CASSPIGLAGGGEQYF. The CDR3 coding sequence is TGTGCCAGCAGCCCAATCGGACTAGCGGGAGGTGGCGAGCAGTACTTC.